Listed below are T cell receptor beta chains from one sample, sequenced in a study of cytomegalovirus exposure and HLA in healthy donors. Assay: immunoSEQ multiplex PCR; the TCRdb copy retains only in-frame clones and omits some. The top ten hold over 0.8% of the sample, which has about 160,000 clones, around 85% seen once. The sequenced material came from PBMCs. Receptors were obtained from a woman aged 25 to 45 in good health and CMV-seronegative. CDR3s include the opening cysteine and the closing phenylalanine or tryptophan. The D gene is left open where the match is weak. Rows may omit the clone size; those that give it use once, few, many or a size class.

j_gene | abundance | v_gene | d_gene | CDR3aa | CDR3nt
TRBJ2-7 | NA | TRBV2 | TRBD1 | CASSFEKDRGFTYEQYF | TGTGCCAGCAGTTTTGAAAAGGACAGGGGCTTTACCTACGAGCAGTACTTC
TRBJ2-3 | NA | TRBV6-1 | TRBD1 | CASSPGTGATDTQYF | TGTGCCAGCAGTCCCGGGACAGGGGCCACAGATACGCAGTATTTT
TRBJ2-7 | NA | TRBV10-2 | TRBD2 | CASSESEAGAGEQYF | TGCGCCAGCAGTGAGTCGGAAGCGGGAGCGGGAGAGCAGTACTTC
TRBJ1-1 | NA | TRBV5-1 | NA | CASSLGGGSTEAFF | TGCGCCAGCAGCTTGGGCGGGGGAAGCACTGAAGCTTTCTTT
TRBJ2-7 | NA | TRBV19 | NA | CASSITGSGEQYF | TGTGCCAGTAGTATCACAGGGAGTGGCGAGCAGTACTTC
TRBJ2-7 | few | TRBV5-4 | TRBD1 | CASSLDRGEQYF | TGTGCCAGCAGCTTGGACAGGGGCGAGCAGTACTTC
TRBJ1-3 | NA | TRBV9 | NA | CASTRDQGSGNTIYF | TGTGCCAGCACCCGCGATCAGGGATCAGGAAACACCATATATTTT
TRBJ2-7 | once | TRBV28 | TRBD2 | CASIGGGTGSYEQYF | TGTGCCAGCATTGGGGGAGGGACGGGAAGCTACGAGCAGTACTTC
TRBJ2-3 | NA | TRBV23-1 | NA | CASRRWDTQYF | TGCGCCAGCAGGCGGTGGGATACGCAGTATTTT
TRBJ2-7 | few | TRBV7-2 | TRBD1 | CASSWDRRKGEQYF | TGTGCCAGCAGCTGGGACAGGAGAAAGGGCGAGCAGTACTTC
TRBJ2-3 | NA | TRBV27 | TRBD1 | CASSPQTGITDTQYF | TGTGCCAGCAGTCCCCAGACAGGGATCACAGATACGCAGTATTTT
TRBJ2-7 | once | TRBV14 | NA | CASSPVNSYEQYF | TGTGCCAGCAGCCCGGTAAACTCCTACGAGCAGTACTTC
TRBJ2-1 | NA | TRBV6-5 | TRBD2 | CASSYGTSGRGEQFF | TGTGCCAGCAGTTACGGCACTAGCGGGAGGGGTGAGCAGTTCTTC
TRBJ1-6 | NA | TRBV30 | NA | CAWKEQNSPLHF | TGTGCCTGGAAGGAGCAGAATTCACCCCTCCACTTT
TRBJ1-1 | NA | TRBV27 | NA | CASLSGGTWSEAFF | TGTGCCAGCCTCTCCGGAGGGACCTGGAGTGAAGCTTTCTTT
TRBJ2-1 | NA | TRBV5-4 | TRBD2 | CASSQTSGSISEQFF | TGTGCCAGCAGCCAAACTAGCGGGAGTATTAGTGAGCAGTTCTTC
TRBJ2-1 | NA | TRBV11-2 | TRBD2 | CASSSLTSGKYEQFF | TGTGCCAGCAGCTCACTGACTAGCGGGAAATATGAGCAGTTCTTC
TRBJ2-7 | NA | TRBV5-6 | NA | CASSPQSRGEQYF | TGTGCCAGCAGCCCCCAGTCCAGGGGCGAGCAGTACTTC
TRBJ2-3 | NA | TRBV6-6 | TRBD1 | CASSMGDRRSTDTQYF | TGTGCCAGCAGTATGGGGGACAGGCGAAGCACAGATACGCAGTATTTT
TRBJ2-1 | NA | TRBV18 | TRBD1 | CASSQGAGEQFF | TGTGCCAGCTCACAGGGGGCAGGGGAGCAGTTCTTC
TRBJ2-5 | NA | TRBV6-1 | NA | CASSVGRGTETQYF | TGTGCCAGCAGTGTCGGCAGGGGAACAGAGACCCAGTACTTC
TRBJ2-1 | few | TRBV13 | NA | CASSLVRNEQFF | TGTGCCAGCAGCTTAGTGCGCAATGAGCAGTTCTTC
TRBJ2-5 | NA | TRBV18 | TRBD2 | CASSHPGLAGAETQYF | TGTGCCAGCTCACACCCGGGACTAGCGGGAGCGGAGACCCAGTACTTC
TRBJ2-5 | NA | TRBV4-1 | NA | CASSQVRRVGETQYF | TGCGCCAGCAGCCAAGTTAGGAGAGTCGGGGAGACCCAGTACTTC
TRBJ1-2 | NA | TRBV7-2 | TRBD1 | CASSFKGGQVYGYTF | TGTGCCAGCAGCTTCAAAGGGGGACAGGTCTATGGCTACACCTTC
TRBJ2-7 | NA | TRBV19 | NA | CASKNGGSYEQYF | TGTGCCAGTAAGAACGGCGGGTCCTACGAGCAGTACTTC
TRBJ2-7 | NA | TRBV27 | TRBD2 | CASSRTSGSHTGEQYF | TGTGCCAGCAGCCGGACTAGCGGGAGTCACACGGGGGAGCAGTACTTC
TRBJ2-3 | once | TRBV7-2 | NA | CASSSYGGTQYF | TGTGCCAGCAGCTCATACGGGGGTACGCAGTATTTT
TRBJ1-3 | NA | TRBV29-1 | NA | CSVAGSDTIYF | TGCAGCGTTGCGGGAAGTGACACCATATATTTT
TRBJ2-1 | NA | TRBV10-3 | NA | CAISEPRAGQFF | TGTGCCATCAGTGAGCCGCGCGCGGGGCAGTTCTTC
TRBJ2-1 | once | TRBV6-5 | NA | CASGSGGRQGVPQFF | TGTGCCAGCGGGTCCGGGGGTAGACAGGGTGTACCTCAGTTCTTC
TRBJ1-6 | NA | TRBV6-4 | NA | CASRRTLDSPLHF | TGTGCCAGCAGGCGGACACTCGACTCACCCCTCCACTTT
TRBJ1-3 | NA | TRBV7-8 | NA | CASSLEIGRGLFSGNTIYF | TGTGCCAGCAGCTTAGAAATTGGCAGGGGCCTATTCTCTGGAAACACCATATATTTT
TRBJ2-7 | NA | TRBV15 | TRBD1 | CATSRDIGTGSSYEQYF | TGTGCCACCAGCAGAGATATAGGGACAGGGAGCTCCTACGAGCAGTACTTC
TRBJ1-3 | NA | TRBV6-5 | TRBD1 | CASKEGAGGNTIYF | TGTGCCAGCAAGGAGGGGGCCGGTGGAAACACCATATATTTT
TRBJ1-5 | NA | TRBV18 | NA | CASSPFDGRDNQPQHF | TGTGCCAGCTCACCATTTGACGGGAGGGACAATCAGCCCCAGCATTTT
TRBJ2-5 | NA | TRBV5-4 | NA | CASSRPPRETQYF | TGTGCCAGCAGCCGTCCCCCTAGGGAGACCCAGTACTTC
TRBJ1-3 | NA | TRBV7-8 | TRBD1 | CASSLRSGQGSSGNTIYF | TGTGCCAGCAGCTTAAGGTCCGGACAGGGGAGCTCTGGAAACACCATATATTTT
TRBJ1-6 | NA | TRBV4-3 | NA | CASSQDLADYNSPLHF | TGCGCCAGCAGCCAAGATCTGGCAGATTATAATTCACCCCTCCACTTT
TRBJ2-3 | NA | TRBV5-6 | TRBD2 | CASSPSAGGAQDTQYF | TGTGCCAGCAGCCCCTCGGCGGGGGGGGCCCAAGATACGCAGTATTTT
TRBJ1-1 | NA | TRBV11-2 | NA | CASSLGPGWSGGTEAFF | TGTGCCAGCAGCTTAGGCCCCGGGTGGTCCGGGGGAACTGAAGCTTTCTTT
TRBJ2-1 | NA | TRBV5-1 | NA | CASSTTGEQFF | TGCGCCAGCAGCACCACGGGTGAGCAGTTCTTC
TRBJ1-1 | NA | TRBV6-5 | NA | CASSQLPPGESEAFF | TGTGCCAGCAGCCAGCTCCCTCCCGGGGAGTCCGAAGCTTTCTTT
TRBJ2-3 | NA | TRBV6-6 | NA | CASSRTRSGPTDTQYF | TGTGCCAGCAGTCGAACCCGGAGCGGCCCCACAGATACGCAGTATTTT
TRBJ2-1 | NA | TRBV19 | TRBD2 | CASSIAERDRFF | TGTGCCAGTAGTATAGCGGAGCGGGATAGGTTCTTC
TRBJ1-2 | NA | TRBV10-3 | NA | CAFGAQNYGYTF | TGTGCCTTCGGTGCACAGAACTATGGCTACACCTTC
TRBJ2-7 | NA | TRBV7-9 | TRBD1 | CASSWTGQSYEQYF | TGTGCCAGCAGCTGGACGGGACAGTCCTACGAGCAGTACTTC
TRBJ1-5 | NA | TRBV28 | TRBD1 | CASSLPRGEQGLRQPQHF | TGTGCCAGCAGTCTCCCCCGGGGTGAACAGGGGCTGAGGCAGCCCCAGCATTTT